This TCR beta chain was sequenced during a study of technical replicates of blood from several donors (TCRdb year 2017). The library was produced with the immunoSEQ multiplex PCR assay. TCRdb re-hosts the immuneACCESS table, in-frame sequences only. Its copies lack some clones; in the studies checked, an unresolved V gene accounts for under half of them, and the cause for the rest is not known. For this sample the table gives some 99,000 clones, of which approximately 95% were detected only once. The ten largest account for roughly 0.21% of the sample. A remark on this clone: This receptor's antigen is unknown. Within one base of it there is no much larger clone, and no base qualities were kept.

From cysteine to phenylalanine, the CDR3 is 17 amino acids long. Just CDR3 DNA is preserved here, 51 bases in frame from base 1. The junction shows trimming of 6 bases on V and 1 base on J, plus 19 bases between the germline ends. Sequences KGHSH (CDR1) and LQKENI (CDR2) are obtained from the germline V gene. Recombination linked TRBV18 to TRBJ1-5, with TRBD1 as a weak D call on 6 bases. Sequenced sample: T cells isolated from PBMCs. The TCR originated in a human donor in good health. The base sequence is TGTGCCAGCTCCCTCAATCGGGACACCGGCAGCAATCAGCCCCAGCATTTT. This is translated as CASSLNRDTGSNQPQHF.